The rows below give T cell receptor beta chains drawn from one sample of a study of technical replicates of blood from several donors. TCRdb keeps only in-frame clones here, not all; method: immunoSEQ multiplex PCR. The profile shows some 75,000 clones, 96% of them singletons. Sequencing was done on a sample of T cells isolated from PBMCs. These receptors were collected from a human donor in good health. CDR3s include the opening cysteine and the closing phenylalanine or tryptophan.

v_call cdr3_aa
TRBV5-1 CASSSGRGTDTQYF
TRBV6-1 CASSEVQGGSYGYTF
TRBV28 CASILSGATGELFF
TRBV10-3 CALSVRDSFHEQYF
TRBV5-1 CASSLSAGGYNEQFF
TRBV9 CASSVSVAGVGLTDTQYF
TRBV4-1 CASSQEGAGQTQYF
TRBV7-9 CASNPPVRDSWTDTQYF
TRBV6-5 CASSYGAGGNTEAFF
TRBV27 CASSLGAGPPGANVLTF
TRBV9 CASSVARGRGETQYF
TRBV27 CASSRQGANEQFF
TRBV11-3 CASSIGTSGSTGELFF
TRBV19 CASSIGPQRYNEQFF
TRBV10-2 CASRLAGEYSEQYF
TRBV21-1 CASSNTSGRPGELFF
TRBV2 CASRGGPEVYTF
TRBV6-1 CASSVDSINEKLFF
TRBV11-3 CASRAEALQREQYF
TRBV7-9 CASSAAQTGSGNTIYF
TRBV4-2 CASSQGGRGNEQFF
TRBV7-5 CVRSLVVAGGPKTGELFF
TRBV19 CASSIERGETQYF
TRBV7-9 CASSLEGATQYF
TRBV30 CAWGGGQVDGYTF
TRBV29-1 CSGRQGDTEAFF
TRBV7-9 CASSLGVGTSYGYTF
TRBV11-2 CASSLAGRAYEQYF
TRBV11-3 CASSFPKELVGTQYF
TRBV6-1 CASSLTGFFQPQHF
TRBV7-6 CASSPSSDTEAFF
TRBV10-3 CAATGDLLDTIYF
TRBV6-6 CASSYSEGGTEAFF
TRBV7-2 CASSLGVSGIRYF
TRBV9 CASSEVGGAKNIQYF
TRBV30 CACLEMNTEAFF
TRBV28 CASSLYGSFYGYTF
TRBV7-9 CASSLGPGEGYEQYF
TRBV29-1 CSVLTGTGANVLTF
TRBV2 CASSRQGPSTDTQYF
TRBV11-3 CASSLPGRGREQFF
TRBV5-4 CASSGNRDGGTEAFF
TRBV5-1 CASSSGIRNTEAFF
TRBV7-9 CASSLAPLKGSWSTDTQYF
TRBV14 CASSHQTGEMGSYEQYF
TRBV27 CASSSGQGVGYTF
TRBV5-4 CASSKGGGGGTYEQYF
TRBV6-5 CASSSGQGYTGELFF
TRBV11-2 CASSFSRGAYEQYF
TRBV14 CASSQDHYGTAYQETQYF